Following are 19 T cell receptor beta chains from one sample sequenced in a study of human T cells and chemical hapten exposure. Time point meaning: pre-sensitization, week 0. Noted treatment: therapeutic diphenylcyclopropenone sensitization with weekly scalp DPC. TCRdb re-called the RACE reads with MiXCR, one entry per CDR3 protein. The sample lists roughly 380,000 distinct CDR3 sequences; around 5.5% were seen once. The sequences come from whole blood, collected in connection with sensitization to the hapten diphenylcyclopropenone (DPC). The source is a woman between 50 and 59 years old with alopecia areata. Some clones in this sample may be carry-over from other donors' samples.

This clonotype has more than one count but fewer than ten. The chain is built from TRBV12-3 or TRBV12-4 and TRBJ1-5; D not resolved. This CDR3 has 13 amino acids. Trimming took off 6 bases at V and 7 bases at J, with 13 bases between the two ends. The CDR3 is CASSPRRPQPQHF. The DNA of the CDR3 is TGTGCCAGCAGCCCTCGGCGGCCCCAGCCCCAGCATTTT.

This clonotype was picked up a small number of times. The chain couples TRBV5-4 to TRBJ2-2; 8 bases match TRBD2. With V trimmed by 1 base and J by 5 bases, 4 bases remained unmatched. The CDR3 is 15 amino acids. Per the germline V gene, CDR1 is SGHNT and CDR2 is YYREEE (reference sequence). The CDR3 region is CASSLPGGPTGELFF. The CDR3 DNA is TGTGCCAGCAGCTTGCCGGGGGGGCCAACCGGGGAGCTGTTTTTT.

This clonotype was detected only a few times. As DNA, the CDR3 is TGTGCCAGTAGTATGTTGCAGACAGGGGGGCTCCACTATGGCTACACCTTC. Encoded protein: CASSMLQTGGLHYGYTF. The chain joins TRBV19 to TRBJ1-2; 9 nucleotides align to TRBD1. This CDR3 is 17 amino acids long. CDR1 and CDR2 (germline): LNHDA, SQIVND (reference sequence). The ends lost 3 bases at V and 3 bases at J; junction bases unmatched: 11.

The CDR3 nucleotides read TGTGCCAGCAGCTCGACGTGGGGCAGGGGGGATCAGCCCCAGCATTTT. Translating it yields CASSSTWGRGDQPQHF. The V call is TRBV12-3 or TRBV12-4, the J call TRBJ1-5; 7 nucleotides match TRBD1. Trimming removed 6 bases from V and 5 bases from J; junction bases left unmatched: 13. The CDR3 extends over 16 amino acids.

At least ten counts were recorded for this clonotype. The V call is TRBV3-1, the J call TRBJ1-1; no firm D call. CDR1 is LGHDT and CDR2 is YNNKEL in the germline V gene (reference sequence). V gave up 0 bases and J gave up 3 bases, with 11 bases separating them. The CDR3 spans 15 residues. In DNA form, the CDR3 reads TGTGCCAGCAGCCAAGACTTGGGAGAGTACACTGAAGCTTTCTTT. This codes for CASSQDLGEYTEAFF.

This clonotype was observed a handful of times. The chain joins TRBV7-9 to TRBJ2-7; 8 bases line up with TRBD2. This CDR3 spans 15 amino acids. Looked up from germline, CDR1 is SEHNR and CDR2 is FQNEAQ (reference sequence). Unmatched junction bases numbered 14, after V lost 7 bases and J lost 6 bases. The CDR3 sequence is CASTSTPGGSIEQYF. In nucleotides, the CDR3 is TGTGCCAGCACCTCAACTCCGGGAGGGAGTATCGAGCAGTACTTC.

This clonotype has more than one count but fewer than ten. CDR3 region: CASSAGTGGNTIYF. CDR3 bases: TGTGCCAGCTCCGCGGGGACAGGAGGAAACACCATATATTTT. V and J are TRBV18 and TRBJ1-3; TRBD1 agrees at 8 bases. This CDR3 region has 14 residues. J gave up 4 bases and V 6 bases, and 5 bases lay outside the gene matches. The germline V gene encodes CDR1 KGHSH and CDR2 LQKENI.

This clonotype was seen ten or more times. The V gene is TRBV29-1, the J gene TRBJ2-7, with D uncertain. The germline gives CDR1 SQVTM, CDR2 ANQGSEA. The CDR3 is made up of 13 amino acids. The V and J ends lost 6 bases and 4 bases respectively, with 16 bases between them. DNA of the CDR3: TGCAGCGTAACCCTGCACGAGTCTTACGAGCAGTACTTC. It is translated as CSVTLHESYEQYF.

The chain carries TRBV6-2 or TRBV6-3 and TRBJ1-5; TRBD1 might be the D (6 bases). The CDR3 contains 14 residues. Germline lookup yields CDR1 MNHEY and CDR2 SVGEGT. The V and J ends lost 3 bases and 7 bases respectively, with 13 bases between them. Here the CDR3 DNA reads TGTGCCAGCAGTTATGTGGGGGCTCGACAGCCCCAGCATTTT. Translated, it gives CASSYVGARQPQHF.

This clonotype was seen at least ten times. The rearrangement uses TRBV9 and TRBJ2-5, with TRBD1 matching 8 bases. The germline CDR1 and CDR2 sequences are SGDLS and YYNGEE. CDR3 length: 14 residues. J was trimmed by 5 bases and V by 6 bases; bases with no gene match: 9. DNA of the CDR3: TGTGCCAGCAATCTCCCAGGGGGCCGCGAGACCCAGTACTTC. Its protein product is CASNLPGGRETQYF.

This clonotype was counted at least ten times. The chain couples TRBV9 to TRBJ2-2; 7 bases fit TRBD2. The CDR3 extends over 15 amino acids. The ends lost 2 bases at V and 6 bases at J; junction bases unmatched: 7. Germline values: CDR1 SGDLS, CDR2 YYNGEE. The CDR3, as DNA: TGTGCCAGCAGCGTGGGCGGGAGTGAAGCCGGGGAGCTGTTTTTT. The encoded protein is CASSVGGSEAGELFF.

The sample holds a few counts of this clonotype. The chain uses TRBV27 and TRBJ1-5; weak D call: TRBD1 (6 bases). CDR3 length equals 15 residues. V lost 6 bases to trimming and J lost 4 bases, with 16 bases between them. CDR1 MNHEY and CDR2 SMNVEV come from the germline V gene (reference sequence). The CDR3 DNA sequence: TGTGCCAGCAGGGGGGCAACGCAGGGGAATCAGCCCCAGCATTTT. Translating gives CASRGATQGNQPQHF.

This clonotype was recorded at least ten times. V is TRBV7-2 and J is TRBJ2-2; D not certain. The CDR3 is 13 residues long. Per the germline V gene, CDR1 is SGHTA and CDR2 is FQGNSA. With 6 bases removed from V and 5 bases from J, the gap between germline ends came to 10 bases. CDR3 region: CASRRFGTGELFF. The CDR3 DNA reads TGTGCCAGCAGACGTTTTGGGACCGGGGAGCTGTTTTTT. Variable domain in full (rest from reference TRBV7-2 and TRBJ2-2): GAGVSQSPSNKVTEKGKDVELRCDPISGHTALYWYRQSLGQGLEFLIYFQGNSAPDKSGLPSDRFSAERTGGSVSTLTIQRTQQEDSAVYLCASRRFGTGELFFGEGSRLTVL.

V and J are TRBV7-9 and TRBJ2-7; D is tentatively TRBD1 or TRBD2 (5 bases each). The CDR3 extends over 16 amino acids. Germline V gene data show CDR1 as SEHNR and CDR2 as FQNEAQ (reference sequence). V was cut by 1 base and J by 0 bases, with 13 bases left in between. The CDR3 DNA is TGTGCCAGCAGCTTAGGTCGGGGCTATAACTCCTACGAGCAGTACTTC. Translation gives CASSLGRGYNSYEQYF.

This clonotype was seen only a few times. The chain combines TRBV2 with TRBJ2-1; the D gene is possibly TRBD2 (6 bases). V gave up 6 bases and J gave up 4 bases, with 16 bases separating them. This CDR3 spans 15 amino acids. CDR1 is SNHLY and CDR2 is FYNNEI in the germline V gene. CDR3 loop: CASSPRESGYNEQFF. The CDR3 coding sequence is TGTGCCAGCAGCCCCCGGGAGTCAGGTTACAATGAGCAGTTCTTC.

The CDR3 coding sequence is TGCGCCAGCAGCTTGGGGGGGCCGACAAGCGAGACCCAGTACTTC. Residues: CASSLGGPTSETQYF. The chain carries TRBV5-1 and TRBJ2-5, with a possible D match to TRBD1 (6 bases). The CDR3 extends over 15 amino acids. CDR1 is SGHRS, CDR2 YFSETQ, per germline. The V gene lost 0 bases and the J gene lost 5 bases, with 14 bases spanning the gap.

V and J are TRBV12-5 and TRBJ2-1, with 10 positions matching TRBD1. J was trimmed by 10 bases and V by 1 base; bases with no gene match: 7. The germline CDR1 and CDR2 sequences are LGHNT and FRNRAP. The CDR3 length is 15 residues. CDR3 residues: CASGLGTGGRREQFF. The DNA of the CDR3 is TGTGCTAGTGGTTTGGGGACAGGGGGAAGGCGGGAGCAGTTCTTC.

Concerning this clonotype itself: This sequence may be a read error, since a much larger clone differs from it by one base. The chain links TRBV6-1 to TRBJ2-6, with D perhaps TRBD1 or TRBD2 (5 bases each). CDR3 size: 17 residues. Germline V CDR1 and CDR2: MNHNS, SASEGT. The CDR3 DNA reads as TGTGCCAGCAGGCTTCCCGGGACGGCCTCTGGGGCCAACGTCCCGACTTTC. Residues: CASRLPGTASGANVPTF.

This chain joins TRBV12-3 or TRBV12-4 and TRBJ2-2, with 13 bases that match TRBD2. The CDR3 is 21 residues long. The junction had 13 bases not matched to a gene; V was cut back by 0 bases and J by 3 bases. CDR3 loop: CASSLALLTSGRAHDTGELFF. The DNA for the CDR3 is TGTGCCAGCAGTTTAGCTCTTTTAACTAGCGGGAGGGCCCATGACACCGGGGAGCTGTTTTTT.